This TCR beta chain was sequenced during a study of blood T cells in healthy people across ages. Alongside a J-beta primer mix, a sample-barcoded 5' primer served in a second PCR lasting about 7 to 12 cycles. Each cDNA molecule received a tag from a template-switch adaptor that had 12 random nucleotides. TCRdb processed the 5' RACE reads anew with MiXCR; each CDR3 protein has one entry. This sample carries nearly 1 million distinct CDR3 sequences, just over 50% of them seen once, and the ten largest clones take around 21%. Overall study findings and caveats: Underestimates were what the diversity estimates from one million T cells were considered to be. Using unsorted PBMCs precluded a conclusive naive versus antigen-experienced comparison.

This clonotype appeared a few times. Its matching antigen is unknown. The CDR3 totals 11 residues. V shed 1 base and J shed 4 bases, with 3 bases lying between them. Germline loops: CDR1 DFQATT, CDR2 SNEGSKA (reference sequence). The chain employs TRBV20-1 and TRBJ2-3, with D uncertain. Sample: blood. The receptor's source is a woman aged 55-75 years in good health. CDR3 protein: CSARVPDTQYF. The CDR3 coding sequence is TGCAGTGCTAGAGTCCCAGATACGCAGTATTTT.